The 32 T cell receptor beta chains below all came from one sample that was sequenced in a study of cytotoxic CD8 clonotypes in ibrutinib-treated CLL (dated by TCRdb to the early 2020s). Libraries were built with the immunoSEQ multiplex PCR assay. Here the immuneACCESS table is served through TCRdb, limited to in-frame sequences with V and J called. Missing clones are a known gap in these copies; in checked studies unresolved V genes cover under half, and the rest lacks a known reason. This sample is represented by fewer than 90,000 clones; around 83% of them were singletons. The ten biggest clones cover more than 5% of the sample. The sequenced sample was PBMCs, obtained before ibrutinib treatment. The origin of the receptors is a human donor with chronic lymphocytic leukemia.

This chain uses TRBV5-1 with TRBJ2-1; 10 nucleotides align to TRBD2. Trimming cost V 0 bases and J 9 bases; bases outside gene matches: 6. CDR1 is SGHRS, CDR2 YFSETQ, per germline. The CDR3 loop spans 15 amino acids. CDR3 DNA sequence: TGCGCCAGCAGCTTGGGTCGGCTAGCGGGAGCTGAGCAGTTCTTC. Amino acids: CASSLGRLAGAEQFF.

The chain combines TRBV5-1 with TRBJ2-5, with 7 bases lining up with TRBD1. The CDR3 loop spans 15 amino acids. Unmatched junction bases numbered 10, after V lost 3 bases and J lost 5 bases. Germline CDR1 is SGHRS and CDR2 is YFSETQ. In DNA, the CDR3 is TGCGCCAGCAGCTGGCCGGGACAGCTCGGGGAGACCCAGTACTTC. It translates to CASSWPGQLGETQYF. The variable domain in full, with the rest retrieved from reference TRBV5-1 and TRBJ2-5, is KAGVTQTPRYLIKTRGQQVTLSCSPISGHRSVSWYQQTPGQGLQFLFEYFSETQRNKGNFPGRFSGRQFSNSRSEMNVSTLELGDSALYLCASSWPGQLGETQYFGPGTRLLVL.

The V and J genes are TRBV4-3 and TRBJ1-1, with D unclear. The CDR3 sequence is 15 residues long. Germline loops: CDR1 LGHNA, CDR2 YSLEER. V dropped 1 base and J dropped 0 bases, with 9 bases sitting between them. The CDR3 nucleotides read TGCGCCAGCAGCCAAGGCAGAAACATGAACACTGAAGCTTTCTTT. This encodes CASSQGRNMNTEAFF.

The CDR3 DNA sequence: TGCGCCAGCAGCCAAAATCAATGGGGGGCAACTAATGAAAAACTGTTTTTT. Translated, it gives CASSQNQWGATNEKLFF. The chain links TRBV4-1 to TRBJ1-4; D possibly corresponds to TRBD1 (5 bases). V lost 2 bases and J 0 bases, leaving 13 bases between the germline ends. The CDR3 extends over 17 amino acids. Germline CDR1 reads MGHRA; CDR2 reads YSYEKL.

As regards this clone: The junction does not match germline at one end; this may be a read error. The V call is TRBV5-4, the J call TRBJ2-7; possibly TRBD1 or TRBD2 for D (5 bases each). This CDR3 spans 12 amino acids. The germline V gene has CDR1 SGHNT and CDR2 YYREEE (reference sequence). CDR3 bases: TGTGCCAGCAGCAGCCCCATCGGGACGGGATCCTTC. This codes for CASSSPIGTGSF.

V and J are TRBV28 and TRBJ1-3, with 9 bases lining up with TRBD1. Unmatched junction bases numbered 9, after V lost 4 bases and J lost 2 bases. Germline V gives CDR1 MDHEN, CDR2 SYDVKM. This CDR3 has 17 amino acids. CDR3 residues: CASSWLSRTGAGNTIYF. The CDR3 nucleotides are TGTGCCAGCAGTTGGTTAAGTAGGACAGGGGCTGGAAACACCATATATTTT.

This chain links TRBV19 with TRBJ1-2; D is ambiguous. CDR1 LNHDA and CDR2 SQIVND come from the germline V gene (reference sequence). Trimming pared 0 bases from V and 2 bases from J, leaving 4 bases between. The CDR3 is made up of 13 amino acids. The CDR3 DNA is TGTGCCAGTAGTATAGACAGAAACTATGGCTACACCTTC. Its protein product is CASSIDRNYGYTF.

The chain has TRBV4-2 and TRBJ2-6, with D unclear. The CDR3 runs to 18 residues. Germline-derived CDR1 and CDR2 are LGHNA and YNFKEQ. The V gene lost 0 bases and the J gene lost 0 bases, with 12 bases spanning the gap. The DNA of the CDR3 is TGTGCCAGCAGCCAAGATTGGGCCAGACTCTCTGGGGCCAACGTCCTGACTTTC. As protein: CASSQDWARLSGANVLTF.

This chain joins TRBV15 and TRBJ1-4, with D possibly TRBD1 on 6 matching bases. V dropped 3 bases and J dropped 3 bases, with 17 bases sitting between them. The CDR3 extends over 17 amino acids. Germline lookup yields CDR1 LNHNV and CDR2 YYDKDF (reference sequence). The CDR3: CATSRAMGAMANEKLFF. Here the CDR3 DNA reads TGTGCCACCAGCAGGGCCATGGGGGCGATGGCTAATGAAAAACTGTTTTTT.

The chain recombines TRBV7-9 with TRBJ2-7; unclear D gene. The V gene lost 3 bases and the J gene lost 0 bases, with 9 bases spanning the gap. The V gene's germline CDR1 is SEHNR and CDR2 FQNEAQ (reference sequence). This CDR3 comprises 14 residues. This CDR3 reads CASSLTSFSYEQYF. The CDR3 region has the DNA TGTGCCAGCAGCTTGACATCGTTCTCCTACGAGCAGTACTTC.

The V call is TRBV4-3, the J call TRBJ2-3; 13 bases fit TRBD2. This CDR3 has 16 residues. V shed 3 bases and J 3 bases; nucleotides not matched to a gene: 3. CDR1 is LGHNA and CDR2 is YSLEER in the germline V gene. The CDR3 region is CASSQGLAGITDTQYF. The CDR3 DNA is TGCGCCAGCAGCCAGGGACTAGCGGGAATAACAGATACGCAGTATTTT.

V and J are TRBV19 and TRBJ1-5, with 10 bases lining up with TRBD1. V lost 4 bases, J lost 6 bases, and 9 bases stayed unmatched. CDR3 size: 16 residues. Germline assignment: CDR1 LNHDA and CDR2 SQIVND (reference sequence). The CDR3 DNA follows: TGTGCCAGTAGTACTCGGGACAGGGGATTGAGTCAGCCCCAGCATTTT. Translated, it gives CASSTRDRGLSQPQHF.

The chain combines TRBV29-1 with TRBJ2-7; possibly TRBD1 for D (6 bases). Trimming stripped 3 bases from V and 2 bases from J, with 17 bases between. The CDR3 runs 15 residues. In germline, CDR1 is SQVTM, CDR2 ANQGSEA. The CDR3 sequence: CSVDGTPGRAYEQYF. The CDR3 DNA is TGCAGCGTTGATGGGACACCCGGTCGTGCCTACGAGCAGTACTTC.

The gene calls are TRBV11-3 and TRBJ1-1; 7 nucleotides match TRBD1. This CDR3 has 15 amino acids. Per germline, CDR1 SGHNT and CDR2 YENEEA. V trimming: 4 bases; J trimming: 1 base; junction bases outside the gene matches: 6. The CDR3 coding sequence is TGTGCCAGCAGCTCCAGGGGGTGGGGGAACACTGAAGCTTTCTTT. This encodes CASSSRGWGNTEAFF. The complete variable domain, with remaining parts taken from reference TRBV11-3 and TRBJ1-1, reads EAGVVQSPRYKIIEKKQPVAFWCNPISGHNTLYWYLQNLGQGPELLIRYENEEAVDDSQLPKDRFSAERLKGVDSTLKIQPAELGDSAVYLCASSSRGWGNTEAFFGQGTRLTVV.

The rearrangement links TRBV30 to TRBJ2-7; D gene uncertain. The V and J ends lost 0 bases and 0 bases respectively, with 12 bases between them. The germline V gene has CDR1 GTSNPN and CDR2 SVGIG (reference sequence). The CDR3 length is 15 residues. CDR3: CAWSVVGGRSYEQYF. CDR3 in DNA: TGTGCCTGGAGTGTAGTAGGTGGGCGCTCCTACGAGCAGTACTTC.

V usage is TRBV30 and J usage is TRBJ1-2, with unresolved D. V was trimmed by 4 bases and J by 5 bases, leaving 26 bases between them. Germline V gene lookup returns CDR1 GTSNPN and CDR2 SVGIG (reference sequence). The CDR3 is made up of 17 amino acids. CDR3 sequence (DNA): TGTGCCTGGATTGGCCCTATGATCCAAGGGAAAGGATATGGCTACACCTTC. Protein product: CAWIGPMIQGKGYGYTF.

This chain's CDR3 is CASSLGGRKGGELFF. In DNA, the CDR3 is TGTGCCAGCAGCTTGGGTGGGAGAAAGGGCGGGGAGCTGTTTTTT. V is TRBV5-6 and J is TRBJ2-2, with D possibly TRBD2 on 5 matching bases. The V end lost 0 bases, the J end lost 7 bases, and 13 bases lay between the germline ends. Germline CDR1 SGHDT, CDR2 YYEEEE. The CDR3 spans 15 residues. Based on the CDR3 plus reference TRBV5-6 and TRBJ2-2, the full variable domain is DAGVTQSPTHLIKTRGQQVTLRCSPKSGHDTVSWYQQALGQGPQFIFQYYEEEERQRGNFPDRFSGHQFPNYSSELNVNALLLGDSALYLCASSLGGRKGGELFFGEGSRLTVL.

This chain joins TRBV6-1 and TRBJ2-7; 8 bases align to TRBD1. The CDR3 covers 15 residues. Germline V gene lookup returns CDR1 MNHNS and CDR2 SASEGT. V trimming: 6 bases; J trimming: 2 bases; junction bases outside the gene matches: 9. The CDR3 nucleotides read TGTGCCAGCAGACTAACATGGGACAGGCCCTACGAGCAGTACTTC. Residues: CASRLTWDRPYEQYF.

This chain joins TRBV9 and TRBJ2-5; D perhaps matches TRBD2 (6 bases). Per germline, CDR1 SGDLS and CDR2 YYNGEE. There are 16 residues in the CDR3. Trimming shortened V by 6 bases and J by 1 base, and 19 bases separated the two germline ends. The CDR3 spells CASTRRAGESQETQYF. CDR3 sequence (DNA): TGTGCCAGCACTAGGAGGGCTGGAGAGTCCCAAGAGACCCAGTACTTC.

The rearrangement joins TRBV27 to TRBJ2-2; tentative D call: TRBD2 (5 bases). V lost 1 base and J 5 bases, leaving 17 bases between the germline ends. The CDR3 runs to 17 residues. Germline values: CDR1 MNHEY, CDR2 SMNVEV (reference sequence). CDR3 nucleotides: TGTGCCAGCAGTTTATTGAGCTTAGGTCGGGGAACCGGGGAGCTGTTTTTT. As protein: CASSLLSLGRGTGELFF.

The V gene is TRBV15, the J gene TRBJ1-5; weak D call: TRBD1 (5 bases). V was shortened by 5 bases and J by 2 bases, with 16 bases between the two germline ends. The CDR3 loop spans 16 amino acids. CDR1 and CDR2 from the germline V gene are LNHNV and YYDKDF (reference sequence). The CDR3 DNA follows: TGTGCCACCAGCCGCTTGGTAGGGGCCGGCAATCAGCCCCAGCATTTT. Encoded protein: CATSRLVGAGNQPQHF. The full variable domain, in which reference TRBV15 and TRBJ1-5 provide the parts outside the CDR3, is DAMVIQNPRYQVTQFGKPVTLSCSQTLNHNVMYWYQQKSSQAPKLLFHYYDKDFNNEADTPDNFQSRRPNTSFCFLDIRSPGLGDTAMYLCATSRLVGAGNQPQHFGDGTRLSIL.

The rearrangement links TRBV29-1 to TRBJ2-7; perhaps TRBD1 as D (6 bases). Germline values: CDR1 SQVTM, CDR2 ANQGSEA. The CDR3 loop spans 13 amino acids. V was clipped by 3 bases and J by 2 bases, with 11 bases between them. CDR3 DNA sequence: TGCAGCGTTGAGACAGGTCTTCCCTACGAGCAGTACTTC. It specifies CSVETGLPYEQYF.

The J gene is TRBJ2-1, the V gene TRBV5-1; TRBD1 matches 12 bases. Germline assignment: CDR1 SGHRS and CDR2 YFSETQ. The CDR3 is 16 residues long. Trimming removed 3 bases from V and 7 bases from J; junction bases left unmatched: 8. This CDR3 reads CASSSTGTGGWNEQFF. DNA for the CDR3: TGCGCCAGCAGCTCGACCGGGACAGGGGGCTGGAATGAGCAGTTCTTC.

V usage is TRBV4-2 and J usage is TRBJ1-1, with TRBD1 matching 7 bases. Germline-derived CDR1 and CDR2 are LGHNA and YNFKEQ. The CDR3 runs 13 residues. With 0 bases clipped from V and 8 bases from J, the junction kept 3 bases outside the gene matches. The CDR3 DNA reads as TGTGCCAGCAGCCAAGATAGACAGGGCGAAGCTTTCTTT. As protein: CASSQDRQGEAFF.

This chain connects TRBV20-1 to TRBJ2-7; D tentatively fits TRBD1 or TRBD2 (5 bases each). This CDR3 has 11 residues. CDR1 and CDR2 (germline): DFQATT, SNEGSKA (reference sequence). V lost 3 bases, J lost 7 bases, and 10 bases lay in between. The CDR3 DNA reads as TGCAGTGCTAGGGGGGACCTAGAGCAGTACTTC. This translates into CSARGDLEQYF.

The rearrangement uses TRBV2 and TRBJ2-1; TRBD2 agrees at 9 bases. Germline V gene lookup returns CDR1 SNHLY and CDR2 FYNNEI. The CDR3 has 15 residues. V shed 8 bases, J shed 7 bases, and the junction held 12 bases outside the gene matches. The CDR3 region is CASGAYSGSRNEQFF. CDR3 DNA sequence: TGTGCCAGCGGAGCGTATAGCGGGAGTAGGAATGAGCAGTTCTTC.

The rearrangement uses TRBV11-1 and TRBJ2-7, with 13 bases identical to TRBD2. There are 15 residues in the CDR3. Germline V CDR1 and CDR2: SGHAT, FQDESV (reference sequence). The V segment lost 4 bases and the J segment 2 bases; nucleotides outside the gene matches: 2. The CDR3 spells CASSYTSGRAYEQYF. The DNA for the CDR3 is TGTGCCAGCAGCTATACTAGCGGGAGGGCCTACGAGCAGTACTTC.

In its sample, this clone was seen a few times. The rearrangement joins TRBV5-1 to TRBJ2-2; 14 positions match TRBD2. The germline CDR1 and CDR2 sequences are SGHRS and YFSETQ. This CDR3 spans 22 amino acids. With V trimmed by 1 base and J by 4 bases, 18 bases remained unmatched. The chain's CDR3 is CASSLPDGTSGSLGGVTGELFF. Written as DNA, the CDR3 is TGCGCCAGCAGCTTGCCGGACGGGACTAGCGGGAGTTTGGGCGGAGTCACCGGGGAGCTGTTTTTT.

The chain joins TRBV5-1 to TRBJ2-3; 11 bases align to TRBD2. Germline loops: CDR1 SGHRS, CDR2 YFSETQ. V shed 3 bases, J shed 2 bases, and the junction held 11 bases outside the gene matches. This CDR3 is 18 amino acids long. The CDR3 nucleotides are TGCGCCAGCAGCTGGGGGTTCGGACTAGCGGGTTTCACAGATACGCAGTATTTT. The encoded protein is CASSWGFGLAGFTDTQYF.

This sequence joins TRBV21-1 and TRBJ2-7. TRBV21-1 is flagged as a pseudogene. The CDR3 has 12 amino acids. The CDR3 protein is CARGRQTYEQYF. CDR3 nucleotide sequence: TGTGCCAGGGGTCGGCAGACCTACGAGCAGTACTTC.

The chain joins TRBV7-9 to TRBJ2-2, with D perhaps assigned TRBD1 or TRBD2 (5 bases each). With 10 bases removed from V and 4 bases from J, the gap between germline ends came to 16 bases. The length of the CDR3 is 14 residues. CDR1 is SEHNR and CDR2 is FQNEAQ in the germline V gene (reference sequence). The CDR3 coding sequence is TGTGCCACCACAACCAGGGACCTCACCGGGGAGCTGTTTTTT. Encoded protein: CATTTRDLTGELFF.

This clone was counted only a few times. J is TRBJ2-7 and V is TRBV7-9; 10 bases are shared with TRBD2. J gave up 2 bases and V 10 bases, and 11 bases lay outside the gene matches. This CDR3 spans 15 amino acids. Germline CDR1 and CDR2: SEHNR and FQNEAQ (reference sequence). CDR3 DNA: TGTGCCACCGGGGTAGCGGGAGGATACGCCTACGAGCAGTACTTC. It codes for CATGVAGGYAYEQYF.